This TCR beta chain was profiled in a study of radiation and T cells in renal cell carcinoma (dated by TCRdb to the early 2020s). Regarding the study in general: In total, fewer than 55 samples, comprising 26 tumors and some 27 peripheral blood samples, were subjected to TCR beta sequencing. The last blood draw happened 4 weeks after radiation, timed to coincide with nephrectomy. A total of over 4 million unique CDR3 nucleotide sequences, encoding 2.5 million to 3 million unique CDR3 amino acid sequences, were found across all 50 or so samples. What the research found in general, with its limitations: With a single-armed trial design, the study had no way to address how radiation dose or scheduling affects the TCR repertoire. In blood, the top tumor clonotypes increased between baseline and 2 weeks post-radiation and then shrank by 4 weeks, which suggests that tumor-resident clones expanded only transiently. Because pretreatment tumor biopsies were not available, the study could not determine whether clonotypes were already present within the tumor at baseline. Dynamics of the blood repertoire were not tracked past 4 weeks after treatment.

The immunoSEQ kit was used, according to the manufacturer's recommendations, to generate TCR beta libraries from genomic DNA. Library preparation used a first multiplex PCR with proprietary primers, then a second PCR adding unique barcodes, with bead cleanups after each round. Each sample batch included a kit-provided positive control reaction and a negative control reaction. The final libraries underwent checking on an Agilent 4200 TapeStation D1000 ScreenTape, volumetric pooling, and quantification by qPCR. Sequencing ran on an Illumina NextSeq500 with a MidOutput 150-cycle cartridge, using 156 Read1 and 15 Index1 cycles with kit custom primers. The pooled library was loaded at around 1.1 pM with a 20% PhiX control spike-in. The original pipeline was this. Vendor-processed data were analyzed in R, and a clonotype was defined as all T cells sharing the same CDR3 nucleotide sequence. For clone abundance analyses, frequencies were normalized to the 10,000 most abundant clones in each sample. Public T cell clones, which averaged fewer than five per sample, were excluded before analysis. An abundance difference of at least 32-fold between compartments was the criterion for calling clonotypes tumor-enriched or baseline blood-enriched. A beta-binomial differential abundance model was used to identify clonotypes that expanded or contracted between blood time points. The Baroni-Urbani and Buser coefficient was used to measure tumor-blood repertoire similarity, and groups were compared with two-tailed Wilcoxon tests in R. Entries here come from immuneACCESS through TCRdb and include only in-frame sequences with V and J called. Some clones fail to appear in such tables; in the studies checked, an unresolved V gene covers under half of the shortfall, and the cause of the remainder is unknown. That table furnishes V, J and clone size, whereas the DNA furnished D and trimming. A total of some 150,000 clones appear in this sample, 80% to 90% of them only once. The leading ten clones occupy about 17% of the sample.

Sample time point, as interpreted from the label and publication: blood 4 weeks post-SBRT, at nephrectomy. Read against the paper, the sample's treatment or condition label means: 15 Gy SBRT to primary tumor, nephrectomy 4 weeks later. The samples were obtained from a clinical trial, where primary renal cell carcinomas were treated with 15 Gy stereotactic body radiation therapy and then removed by nephrectomy 4 weeks afterward. To follow tumor-enriched clonotypes, serial peripheral blood was collected from radiation-treated patients at baseline and at 2 weeks and 4 weeks after SBRT. Renal cell carcinoma with clear cell pathology was present in all patients. Genomic DNA for TCR sequencing was prepared using the QIAamp DNA Blood Mini Kit (Qiagen). Samples were included in the analyses only if all quality control checks were passed. The junction shows trimming of 3 bases on V and 13 bases on J, plus 15 bases between the germline ends. The CDR3, cysteine through phenylalanine, is 12 amino acids long. The retained sequence is limited to the CDR3, 36 bases, with the frame set at the first base. CDR1 and CDR2, per the germline V gene, are MNHNS and SASEGT.

With respect to this clone: No antigen is known for it. The input lacks base qualities; no much larger clone sits a single base away.

The sequencing here drew on blood, taken from a patient whose treatment included radiotherapy and nephrectomy. Here the chain combines TRBV6-1 and TRBJ1-1; TRBD1 is a possible D gene, resting on 5 matching bases. The sequence was obtained from a woman in her 50s with renal cell carcinoma. The CDR3 reads CASSEQGNVGFF. The nucleotides are TGTGCCAGCAGTGAGCAGGGAAATGTCGGTTTCTTT.